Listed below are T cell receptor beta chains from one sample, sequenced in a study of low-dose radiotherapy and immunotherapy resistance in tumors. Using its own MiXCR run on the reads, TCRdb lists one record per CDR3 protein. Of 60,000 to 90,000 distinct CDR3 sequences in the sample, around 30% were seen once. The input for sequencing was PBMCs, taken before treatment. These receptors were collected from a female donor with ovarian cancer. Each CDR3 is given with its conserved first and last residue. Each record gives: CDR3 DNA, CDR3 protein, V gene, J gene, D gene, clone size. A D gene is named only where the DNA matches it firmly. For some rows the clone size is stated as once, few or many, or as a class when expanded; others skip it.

TGCAGCGTTGTCCGTTTTCCGGCCCGTAGCTCTGGAAACACCATATATTTT	CSVVRFPARSSGNTIYF	TRBV29-1	TRBJ1-3	-	many
TGTGCCAGCAGCTTAGGTAGGGGTGTTGAAGCTTTCTTT	CASSLGRGVEAFF	TRBV7-2	TRBJ1-1	-	many
TGTGCCAGTAGTATAGAAAAAGGGGCCTACGAGCAGTACTTC	CASSIEKGAYEQYF	TRBV19	TRBJ2-7	-	many
TGTGCCAACAATCCCGGGAGGTCGGGAGAGCAGTTCTTC	CANNPGRSGEQFF	TRBV11-2	TRBJ2-1	TRBD2	once
TGTGCCAGCAGCCGCGACTCCGTAAGGGGGAGTCCCGCCGGAGTTCACGAGCAGTACTTC	CASSRDSVRGSPAGVHEQYF	TRBV28	TRBJ2-7	-	-
TGTGCCAGCAGCCGAGGACTAGTCAATGAGCAGTTCTTC	CASSRGLVNEQFF	TRBV14	TRBJ2-1	TRBD2	few
TGTGCCAGTAGTATAGATGCGGGGTACTCCTACAATGAGCAGTTCTTC	CASSIDAGYSYNEQFF	TRBV19	TRBJ2-1	-	many
TGCAGTGCTAGAGACCCTAGCGGGAGGGCCCATTTCTATGAGCAGTTCTTC	CSARDPSGRAHFYEQFF	TRBV20-1	TRBJ2-1	TRBD2	many
TGCGCCAGCAGCCAAGAGGGAGGACCCCGACTCTACAATGAGCAGTTCTTC	CASSQEGGPRLYNEQFF	TRBV4-1	TRBJ2-1	-	few
TGTGCCATCAGTGAGTCGAGGACTCTTGAGCAGTTCTTC	CAISESRTLEQFF	TRBV10-3	TRBJ2-1	-	many
TGTGCCAGCAGCGTTGAGGGGCGGACGCAGTATTTT	CASSVEGRTQYF	TRBV9	TRBJ2-3	-	many
TGTGCCAGCAGTGAAGGAACCGGGGGTGGCCAAGAGACCCAGTACTTC	CASSEGTGGGQETQYF	TRBV6-2/TRBV6-3	TRBJ2-5	-	many
TGCAGCGCTGCCGGGACTAGCGGCGTCTACGAGCAGTACTTC	CSAAGTSGVYEQYF	TRBV29-1	TRBJ2-7	TRBD2	many
TGTGCCATCTACCCCACGGTGAACAGGGGAAGATCTAACTATGGCTACACCTTC	CAIYPTVNRGRSNYGYTF	TRBV10-3	TRBJ1-2	TRBD1	many
TGTGCCTGGAGCGCACAGACTTACAATGAGCAGTTCTTC	CAWSAQTYNEQFF	TRBV30	TRBJ2-1	-	many
TGTGCCAGCAGCTTGGGAAGGTCATCCGAAAAACTGTTTTTT	CASSLGRSSEKLFF	TRBV5-4	TRBJ1-4	-	-
TGTGCCACCAGCTTGATCCCCAGGGGGCTGGGAATCAATCAGCCCCAGCATTTT	CATSLIPRGLGINQPQHF	TRBV5-3	TRBJ1-5	TRBD1	-
TGTGCCAGTAGTATAGATGGGACCAACTCAAATGAGCAGTTCTTC	CASSIDGTNSNEQFF	TRBV19	TRBJ2-1	-	many
TGCAGTGCTAGAGATCTTACAGGGAAAGAGACCCAGTACTTC	CSARDLTGKETQYF	TRBV20-1	TRBJ2-5	-	many
TGTGCCAGCAGTTACTCCCGGTTAGCGGATTGGGGGGAGCTGTTTTTT	CASSYSRLADWGELFF	TRBV6-2/TRBV6-3	TRBJ2-2	-	once
TGCAGTGCTTCTAACAGCGGGGTATACAATGAGCAGTTCTTC	CSASNSGVYNEQFF	TRBV20-1	TRBJ2-1	TRBD2	few
-	CATSRDIGAGRELFFF	TRBV15	TRBJ2-2	-	-
TGTGCCAGTAGTATAGGAGCAGGGGGTATGAACACTGAAGCTTTCTTT	CASSIGAGGMNTEAFF	TRBV19	TRBJ1-1	TRBD1	many
TGCAGTGCTACCAGGGACATGAATGAAAAACTGTTTTTT	CSATRDMNEKLFF	TRBV20-1	TRBJ1-4	-	many
TGTGCCAGCAGCCGACAAGTTGTCGGCACAGATACGCAGTATTTT	CASSRQVVGTDTQYF	TRBV12-3/TRBV12-4	TRBJ2-3	-	many
TGTGCCAGTAGTATAGGGGGTTCACCCCTCCACTTT	CASSIGGSPLHF	TRBV19	TRBJ1-6	-	many
TGCGCCAGCAGTGAAATGGGTGGAGCCCAGTACTTC	CASSEMGGAQYF	TRBV10-2	TRBJ2-5	-	-
TGCAGCGTTTCATACAACCGCTATGGCTACACCTTC	CSVSYNRYGYTF	TRBV29-1	TRBJ1-2	-	many
TGTGCCAGCAGTCGAAACGGAGCCACTACCAATACGCAGTATTTT	CASSRNGATTNTQYF	TRBV27	TRBJ2-3	-	-
TGCAGCGCCAACTCACGAGGGAGCTCCTACAATGAGCAGTTCTTC	CSANSRGSSYNEQFF	TRBV29-1	TRBJ2-1	-	-
TGTGCCAGCAGCTTGGTGAAAGGGGGCTTCGGCGAGCAGTACTTC	CASSLVKGGFGEQYF	TRBV5-5	TRBJ2-7	TRBD1	few
TGTGCCAGCAGTTATTATGCAAGTCGTACGGAAGGCTACACCTTC	CASSYYASRTEGYTF	TRBV6-2/TRBV6-3	TRBJ1-2	-	-
TGTGCCAGCAGCTATCGAACGAGGGAAGAGACCCAGTACTTC	CASSYRTREETQYF	TRBV7-2	TRBJ2-5	-	many
TGTGCCAGCAGCCTTCTTCGGACAGGGGAAGCTTTCTTT	CASSLLRTGEAFF	TRBV3-1	TRBJ1-1	TRBD1	few
TGTGCCAGCAGCCCGGGCCAGGGGGCCTACGAGCAGTACTTC	CASSPGQGAYEQYF	TRBV5-3	TRBJ2-7	TRBD1	many
TGCAGTGCCGGGACAGGGGTGTGGGAAAAACTGTTTTTT	CSAGTGVWEKLFF	TRBV20-1	TRBJ1-4	TRBD1	many
TGTGCCACCTACCCTTCCGGCAATCAGCCCCAGCATTTT	CATYPSGNQPQHF	TRBV28	TRBJ1-5	-	few